This TCR beta chain was captured by sequencing in a study of blood T cell repertoires in COVID-19. About the study: Material from acute and convalescent COVID-19 was sourced from the United States, Italy and Spain. T cells, B-cell-depleted T cells, or PBMCs provided the cDNA or gDNA that served as material.

Per the authors' pipeline: Quantification of nucleated cells was approximated via reference gene primer amplification. Clones were read by immunoSEQ multiplex PCR, and TCRdb kept only the in-frame ones, dropping some. V and J calls and clone size are as listed in that table; D and trimming were resolved from the DNA. The sample lists some 170,000 clones, roughly 83% occurring once. Per germline, CDR1 SGHDT and CDR2 YYEEEE. The CDR3 is 15 residues long. Trimming removed 2 bases from V and 7 bases from J, with 15 bases in between. The clonotype was recovered from a woman at least 80 years old with active or convalescent COVID-19. V usage is TRBV5-6 and J usage is TRBJ1-4, with no clear D. Sequencing was done on a sample of peripheral blood. This CDR3 is CASSFPNGVGEKLFF. The CDR3 DNA reads as TGTGCCAGCAGCTTTCCGAATGGTGTCGGTGAAAAACTGTTTTTT.